This TCR beta chain was sequenced in a study of blood T cell repertoires in COVID-19. For the study at large: PBMCs, B-cell-depleted T cells, or T cells provided the cDNA or gDNA that made up the material.

Assay: immunoSEQ multiplex PCR; the TCRdb copy retains only in-frame clones and omits some. The repertoire holds 80,000 to 95,000 clones, around four fifths seen once, with approximately 31% in the top ten. Trimming removed 1 base from V and 10 bases from J, with 11 bases in between. Germline values: CDR1 GTSNPN, CDR2 SVGIG (reference sequence). The CDR3 sequence is 12 residues long. The sample consisted of peripheral blood. The TCR comes from a woman of 80 years or more with active or convalescent COVID-19. This chain links TRBV30 with TRBJ1-5, with a possible D match to TRBD1 (6 bases). CDR3 residues: CAWSAIQGPQHF. In nucleotides, the CDR3 is TGTGCCTGGAGTGCAATACAGGGTCCCCAGCATTTT.